The 27 T cell receptor beta chains below come from one sample, sequenced in a study of vaccination effects on CD4 cells after COVID-19. Sequenced by immunoSEQ multiplex PCR; TCRdb stores in-frame clones only, minus some. This table holds roughly 35,000 clones, about three quarters found once. Their recognized antigens are unknown. Expansion of antigen-specific CD4+ T cells with viral peptide pools was carried out by the ViraFEST assay before sequencing. Cells that had been cultured for 10 days were the source of isolated CD4+ T cells. Nucleocapsid antibody tests were negative, and the vaccine recipients had no prior SARS-CoV-2 infection. This specimen was CD4+ T cells from PBMCs cultured with HCoV-OC43 spike peptides, taken before COVID-19 vaccination. Sample subset: HCoV-OC43 spike overlapping peptide pool stimulation. The receptors come from a human donor who received a COVID-19 vaccine.

The V gene is TRBV6-5, the J gene TRBJ1-5, with a possible D match to TRBD1 (6 bases). Germline loops: CDR1 MNHEY, CDR2 SVGAGI. The germline V and J ends were trimmed by 8 bases and 2 bases, with 16 bases remaining between them. This CDR3 spans 15 amino acids. The CDR3 DNA is TGTGCCAGCCGGGGGCGAAGGGCGGGCAATCAGCCCCAGCATTTT. This translates into CASRGRRAGNQPQHF.

The chain recombines TRBV30 with TRBJ1-1; D not resolved. The length of the CDR3 is 11 residues. The V gene's germline CDR1 is GTSNPN and CDR2 SVGIG (reference sequence). V dropped 7 bases and J dropped 5 bases, with 11 bases sitting between them. CDR3 in DNA: TGTGCCTCTCTACCGTGGACTGAAGCTTTCTTT. Translation: CASLPWTEAFF.

The rearrangement joins TRBV28 to TRBJ1-1, with 7 bases aligning to TRBD1. The CDR3 loop spans 13 amino acids. Germline-derived CDR1 and CDR2 are MDHEN and SYDVKM. V was pared by 7 bases and J by 6 bases, with 8 bases of the junction left unmatched. The CDR3 sequence is CASNRQGTAEAFF. The CDR3 DNA is TGTGCCAGCAACAGACAGGGTACAGCTGAAGCTTTCTTT.

J is TRBJ1-2 and V is TRBV5-8; the D gene is possibly TRBD1 (5 bases). V was clipped by 8 bases and J by 5 bases, with 19 bases between them. Germline V gene data show CDR1 as SGHTS and CDR2 as YDEGEE. CDR3 length equals 14 residues. This chain's CDR3 is CASPPQGYIYGYTF. The CDR3 DNA sequence: TGTGCCAGTCCCCCCCAGGGATACATTTATGGCTACACCTTC.

This clone was recorded once. The CDR3 loop is CASSYSFGSLNTEAFF. In nucleotides, the CDR3 is TGTGCCAGCAGCTATTCATTCGGGAGCCTGAACACTGAAGCTTTCTTT. V and J are TRBV5-5 and TRBJ1-1; no clear D gene. Germline loops: CDR1 SGHKS, CDR2 YYEKEE (reference sequence). The CDR3 consists of 16 residues. V was cut by 3 bases and J by 0 bases, with 15 bases left in between. Based on the CDR3 plus reference TRBV5-5 and TRBJ1-1, the full variable domain is DAGVTQSPTHLIKTRGQQVTLRCSPISGHKSVSWYQQVLGQGPQFIFQYYEKEERGRGNFPDRFSARQFPNYSSELNVNALLLGDSALYLCASSYSFGSLNTEAFFGQGTRLTVV.

V gene TRBV2 combines with J gene TRBJ1-4; 7 nucleotides align to TRBD1. The germline V gene has CDR1 SNHLY and CDR2 FYNNEI. V shed 2 bases and J 1 base; nucleotides not matched to a gene: 4. CDR3 length: 16 residues. The CDR3 is CASSERGPLTNEKLFF. CDR3 nucleotide sequence: TGTGCCAGCAGTGAAAGGGGGCCACTAACTAATGAAAAACTGTTTTTT.

The chain couples TRBV5-6 to TRBJ1-2; D remains unclear. From germline, CDR1 is SGHDT and CDR2 YYEEEE. V was pared by 1 base and J by 4 bases, with 5 bases between. The CDR3 sequence is 12 residues long. For the CDR3, the DNA is TGTGCCAGCAGCTTGCCCGGCTATGGCTACACCTTC. It codes for CASSLPGYGYTF.

V gene TRBV15 combines with J gene TRBJ1-4; 7 bases are shared with TRBD1. The germline V gene has CDR1 LNHNV and CDR2 YYDKDF (reference sequence). Trimming cost V 2 bases and J 2 bases; bases outside gene matches: 11. The CDR3 has 18 amino acids. Here the CDR3 reads CATSRYPGQWDTNEKLFF. The CDR3 bases are TGTGCCACCAGCAGATACCCGGGACAGTGGGACACTAATGAAAAACTGTTTTTT.

DNA of the CDR3: TGTGCCAGTAGTATCCAGGTCAGCCCACAAGAGACCCAGTACTTC. This gives the protein CASSIQVSPQETQYF. The V gene is TRBV19, the J gene TRBJ2-5; no clear D gene. The CDR3 runs 15 residues. V dropped 3 bases and J dropped 2 bases, with 13 bases sitting between them. In germline, CDR1 is LNHDA, CDR2 SQIVND (reference sequence).

The chain uses TRBV4-3 and TRBJ2-7, with 10 bases lining up with TRBD1. Per the germline V gene, CDR1 is LGHNA and CDR2 is YSLEER. After removal of 2 bases from V and 2 bases from J, the junction contained 15 bases not matched to a gene. The CDR3 consists of 19 residues. CDR3 region: CASSQFFPGGGQGTYEQYF. The CDR3 DNA follows: TGCGCCAGCAGCCAATTCTTTCCTGGAGGGGGACAGGGGACCTACGAGCAGTACTTC.

V and J are TRBV6-5 and TRBJ2-6; D remains ambiguous. This CDR3 comprises 15 residues. Germline-derived CDR1 and CDR2 are MNHEY and SVGAGI. V lost 2 bases and J lost 1, with 6 bases in between. The CDR3 DNA is TGTGCCAGCAGTTACAAGATATCTGGGGCCAACGTCCTGACTTTC. This encodes CASSYKISGANVLTF.

CDR3 sequence: CASSLVTFNTEAFF. CDR3 nucleotides: TGTGCCAGTAGTCTAGTAACATTTAACACTGAAGCTTTCTTT. V gene TRBV19 combines with J gene TRBJ1-1; D ambiguous. The CDR3 runs 14 residues. In germline, CDR1 is LNHDA, CDR2 SQIVND (reference sequence). With 5 bases removed from V and 2 bases from J, the gap between germline ends came to 12 bases.

The rearrangement joins TRBV7-2 to TRBJ2-1, with TRBD2 matching over 9 bases. With 2 bases clipped from V and 10 bases from J, the junction kept 9 bases outside the gene matches. CDR3 length: 15 amino acids. Germline V gene sequence: CDR1 SGHTA, CDR2 FQGNSA. CDR3 sequence (DNA): TGTGCCAGCAGCTTACAATCGCTAGCGGGGAGCGAGCAGTTCTTC. Its protein product is CASSLQSLAGSEQFF.

The V call is TRBV11-2, the J call TRBJ2-5; D is perhaps TRBD1 (6 bases). The CDR3 consists of 15 residues. The germline V and J ends were trimmed by 2 bases and 1 base, with 11 bases remaining between them. The germline CDR1 and CDR2 sequences are SGHAT and FQNNGV. CDR3 in amino acids: CASSLTTGGQETQYF. CDR3 sequence (DNA): TGTGCCAGCAGCTTAACGACAGGCGGCCAAGAGACCCAGTACTTC.

V is TRBV24-1 and J is TRBJ2-3, with 14 positions matching TRBD2. V was pared by 2 bases and J by 0 bases, with 12 bases of the junction left unmatched. Germline lookup yields CDR1 KGHDR and CDR2 SFDVKD. The CDR3 sequence is 21 residues long. The CDR3 sequence: CATSDSQRTSGGPGSTDTQYF. The CDR3 nucleotides are TGTGCCACCAGTGATTCCCAGAGGACTAGCGGGGGGCCAGGGAGCACAGATACGCAGTATTTT.

The CDR3 loop is CASSYSRRGERYNEQFF. CDR3 coding DNA: TGTGCCAGCAGTTACTCGAGGCGGGGCGAAAGGTACAATGAGCAGTTCTTC. The rearrangement joins TRBV6-2 or TRBV6-3 to TRBJ2-1; D perhaps matches TRBD2 (6 bases). The CDR3 runs to 17 residues. Germline V CDR1 and CDR2: MNHEY, SVGEGT. V was trimmed by 0 bases and J by 4 bases, leaving 16 bases between them.

The genes are TRBV7-2 and TRBJ1-4; D gene unclear. Trimming took off 5 bases at V and 3 bases at J, with 7 bases between the two ends. CDR1 is SGHTA and CDR2 is FQGNSA in the germline V gene. This CDR3 is 13 amino acids long. The CDR3 DNA reads as TGTGCCAGCAGCCCTGGGGCTAATGAAAAACTGTTTTTT. This gives the protein CASSPGANEKLFF.

The chain has TRBV4-1 and TRBJ2-5; D possibly corresponds to TRBD1 (6 bases). V shed 0 bases and J shed 5 bases, with 13 bases lying between them. The CDR3 has 15 residues. The germline V gene encodes CDR1 MGHRA and CDR2 YSYEKL. The CDR3 nucleotides are TGCGCCAGCAGCCAAGAATTAGGACAGTGGGAGACCCAGTACTTC. It specifies CASSQELGQWETQYF.

The gene calls are TRBV7-2 and TRBJ2-7; 9 bases are a match to TRBD2. V was clipped by 5 bases and J by 4 bases; unmatched bases: 6. Germline assignment: CDR1 SGHTA and CDR2 FQGNSA. The CDR3 sequence is 14 residues long. The CDR3 DNA sequence: TGTGCCAGCAGCATTAGCGGGAGCCAATACGAGCAGTACTTC. As protein: CASSISGSQYEQYF.

The chain employs TRBV5-6 and TRBJ1-2; 9 bases are a match to TRBD1. Germline trimming cut 7 bases from V and 7 bases from J; bases unmatched to any gene: 14. The CDR3 has 15 residues. Looked up from germline, CDR1 is SGHDT and CDR2 is YYEEEE. CDR3 loop: CASCTPGQGFSGYTF. In nucleotides, the CDR3 is TGTGCCAGCTGTACTCCGGGACAGGGTTTCTCTGGCTACACCTTC.

The CDR3 coding sequence is TGTGCCAGCAGCTTGGCTGGCAGGGGGAGCGACGAGCAGTACTTC. Protein product: CASSLAGRGSDEQYF. The chain links TRBV5-4 to TRBJ2-7, with TRBD1 matching over 7 bases. The CDR3 runs 15 residues. The J segment lost 5 bases and the V segment lost 0 bases, leaving 8 bases of the junction unmatched. Germline CDR1 reads SGHNT; CDR2 reads YYREEE (reference sequence). The full variable domain, rest sourced from reference TRBV5-4 and TRBJ2-7, is ETGVTQSPTHLIKTRGQQVTLRCSSQSGHNTVSWYQQALGQGPQFIFQYYREEENGRGNFPPRFSGLQFPNYSSELNVNALELDDSALYLCASSLAGRGSDEQYFGPGTRLTVT.

This clone was seen a few times. The gene calls are TRBV7-9 and TRBJ1-1; D unclear. Per the germline V gene, CDR1 is SEHNR and CDR2 is FQNEAQ (reference sequence). CDR3 length equals 11 residues. V was shortened by 1 base and J by 7 bases, with 4 bases between the two germline ends. The CDR3 here is CASSLEGEAFF. As DNA, the CDR3 is TGTGCCAGCAGCTTAGAAGGTGAAGCTTTCTTT.

In this sample, this clone turned up a few times. The chain has TRBV5-4 and TRBJ2-1, with 10 bases aligning to TRBD2. CDR1 and CDR2 from the germline V gene are SGHNT and YYREEE (reference sequence). The CDR3 totals 16 residues. The V gene end was trimmed by 4 bases and the J gene end by 5 bases; junction bases not matched to a gene: 9. The CDR3 nucleotides are TGTGCCAGCAGCCCTAGGAGCGGGAGGGCCGACAATGAGCAGTTCTTC. Residues: CASSPRSGRADNEQFF.

V usage is TRBV9 and J usage is TRBJ2-5; D is unclear. Per the germline V gene, CDR1 is SGDLS and CDR2 is YYNGEE. Between the trimmed V and J ends, which lost 1 base and 4 bases, there was a span of 5 bases. This CDR3 contains 12 residues. The CDR3 is CASSVTGETQYF. The DNA for the CDR3 is TGTGCCAGCAGCGTAACCGGAGAGACCCAGTACTTC. Full variable domain (rest looked up from reference TRBV9 and TRBJ2-5): DSGVTQTPKHLITATGQRVTLRCSPRSGDLSVYWYQQSLDQGLQFLIQYYNGEERAKGNILERFSAQQFPDLHSELNLSSLELGDSALYFCASSVTGETQYFGPGTRLLVL.

The chain is built from TRBV5-1 and TRBJ1-2, with 7 bases aligning to TRBD1. J gave up 0 bases and V 3 bases, and 5 bases lay outside the gene matches. This CDR3 contains 15 residues. Germline CDR1 SGHRS, CDR2 YFSETQ. The CDR3 nucleotides are TGCGCCAGCAGCTCCGGGACAGTGACTAACTATGGCTACACCTTC. It translates to CASSSGTVTNYGYTF.

The V gene is TRBV5-4, the J gene TRBJ1-1; D uncertain. The germline gives CDR1 SGHNT, CDR2 YYREEE (reference sequence). The CDR3 extends over 12 amino acids. V dropped 6 bases and J dropped 4 bases, with 10 bases sitting between them. The CDR3 nucleotides are TGTGCCAGCACCGGGGAGACCACTGAAGCTTTCTTT. Translation: CASTGETTEAFF. Together with reference TRBV5-4 and TRBJ1-1, the CDR3 gives the full variable domain: ETGVTQSPTHLIKTRGQQVTLRCSSQSGHNTVSWYQQALGQGPQFIFQYYREEENGRGNFPPRFSGLQFPNYSSELNVNALELDDSALYLCASTGETTEAFFGQGTRLTVV.

This clone is medium-sized by share. This chain's CDR3 is CASSLQENTEAFF. The CDR3 nucleotides are TGTGCCAGCAGCCTCCAGGAGAACACTGAAGCTTTCTTT. The V call is TRBV5-4, the J call TRBJ1-1; unclear D gene. Trimming removed 4 bases at V and 1 base at J, with 8 bases between. The CDR3 has 13 residues. Germline values: CDR1 SGHNT, CDR2 YYREEE (reference sequence).